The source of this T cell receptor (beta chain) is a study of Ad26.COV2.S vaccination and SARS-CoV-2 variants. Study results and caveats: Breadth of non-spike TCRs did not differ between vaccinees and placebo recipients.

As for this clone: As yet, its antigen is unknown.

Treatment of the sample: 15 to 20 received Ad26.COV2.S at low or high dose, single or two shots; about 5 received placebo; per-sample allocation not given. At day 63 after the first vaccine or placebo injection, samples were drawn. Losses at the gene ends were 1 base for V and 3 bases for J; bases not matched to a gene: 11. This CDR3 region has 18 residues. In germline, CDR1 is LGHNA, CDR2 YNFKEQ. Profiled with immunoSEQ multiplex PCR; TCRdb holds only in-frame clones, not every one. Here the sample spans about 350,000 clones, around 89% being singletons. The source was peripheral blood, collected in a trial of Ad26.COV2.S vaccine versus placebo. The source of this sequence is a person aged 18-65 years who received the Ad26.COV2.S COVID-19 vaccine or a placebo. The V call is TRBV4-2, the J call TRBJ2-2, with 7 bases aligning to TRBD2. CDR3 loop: CASSQAGRGWDDTGELFF. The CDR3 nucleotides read TGTGCCAGCAGCCAAGCTGGGAGGGGTTGGGATGACACCGGGGAGCTGTTTTTT.